Below, 20 T cell receptor beta chains from the same sample are listed, as sequenced in a study of high-grade serous ovarian cancer treatment subgroups. The method was immunoSEQ multiplex PCR; TCRdb's version includes in-frame clones alone and lacks a portion of them. This sample carries about 36,000 clones, about 79% of them seen once, and the ten largest clones take roughly 3.2%. Tumor tissue was taken before any definitive surgery or chemotherapy was given. Sequencing was carried out using tumor tissue. These receptors all come from a human donor with high-grade serous ovarian cancer.

The V gene is TRBV5-1, the J gene TRBJ2-7, with D perhaps TRBD1 or TRBD2 (6 bases each). V was trimmed by 1 base and J by 2 bases, leaving 13 bases between them. Germline-derived CDR1 and CDR2 are SGHRS and YFSETQ. This CDR3 region has 15 residues. The CDR3 region has the DNA TGCGCCAGCAGCTTGAGGGGGGAAAAGGCCTACGAGCAGTACTTC. This encodes CASSLRGEKAYEQYF. Using reference TRBV5-1 and TRBJ2-7 for the parts outside the CDR3, the full variable domain is KAGVTQTPRYLIKTRGQQVTLSCSPISGHRSVSWYQQTPGQGLQFLFEYFSETQRNKGNFPGRFSGRQFSNSRSEMNVSTLELGDSALYLCASSLRGEKAYEQYFGPGTRLTVT.

The genes are TRBV5-1 and TRBJ1-1; 7 bases match TRBD1. V dropped 5 bases and J dropped 0; count of bases not matched to a gene: 7. The CDR3 spans 15 residues. Germline CDR1 is SGHRS and CDR2 is YFSETQ. CDR3 residues: CASRVMGQMNTEAFF. CDR3 nucleotide sequence: TGCGCCAGCAGGGTCATGGGACAGATGAACACTGAAGCTTTCTTT.

This chain links TRBV29-1 with TRBJ2-1, with D hard to call. V dropped 4 bases and J dropped 10 bases, with 8 bases sitting between them. The germline CDR1 and CDR2 sequences are SQVTM and ANQGSEA. The CDR3 consists of 10 residues. CDR3 sequence reads: CSVGYGEQFF. Here the CDR3 DNA reads TGCAGCGTTGGATATGGAGAGCAGTTCTTC.

This clone occurred once. The chain links TRBV7-2 to TRBJ2-3; D is unclear. Germline assignment: CDR1 SGHTA and CDR2 FQGNSA. V lost 5 bases, J lost 0 bases, and 9 bases lay in between. The CDR3 sequence is 14 residues long. CDR3 sequence: CASSPAVSTDTQYF. The CDR3 coding sequence is TGTGCCAGCAGCCCGGCAGTGAGCACAGATACGCAGTATTTT.

The chain uses TRBV7-7 and TRBJ2-2, with 7 positions matching TRBD1. There are 16 residues in the CDR3. Germline V gene sequence: CDR1 SSHAT, CDR2 FNYEAQ (reference sequence). The V segment lost 2 bases and the J segment 0 bases; nucleotides outside the gene matches: 3. The CDR3 nucleotides are TGTGCCAGCAGCTTATGGGGGACAGCGAACACCGGGGAGCTGTTTTTT. Translating it yields CASSLWGTANTGELFF.

The V call is TRBV7-2, the J call TRBJ1-1; TRBD1 matches at 11 bases. This CDR3 contains 16 residues. CDR1 and CDR2 (germline): SGHTA, FQGNSA. V was clipped by 2 bases and J by 7 bases; unmatched bases: 9. The CDR3 region is CASSLKGQGVFGEAFF. The CDR3, as DNA: TGTGCCAGCAGCTTAAAGGGACAGGGGGTTTTCGGTGAAGCTTTCTTT. Together with reference TRBV7-2 and TRBJ1-1, the CDR3 gives the full variable domain: GAGVSQSPSNKVTEKGKDVELRCDPISGHTALYWYRQSLGQGLEFLIYFQGNSAPDKSGLPSDRFSAERTGGSVSTLTIQRTQQEDSAVYLCASSLKGQGVFGEAFFGQGTRLTVV.

The rearrangement uses TRBV15 and TRBJ2-1; D is perhaps TRBD1 or TRBD2 (5 bases each). CDR1 is LNHNV and CDR2 is YYDKDF in the germline V gene (reference sequence). This CDR3 spans 14 amino acids. The ends were cut back, 5 bases at V and 5 bases at J, with 13 bases in the middle. The CDR3 reads CATSPRLGDNEQFF. The CDR3 DNA reads TGTGCCACCAGCCCCAGATTGGGGGACAATGAGCAGTTCTTC.

The chain carries TRBV7-3 and TRBJ2-1; no clear D gene. V dropped 1 base and J dropped 7 bases, with 8 bases sitting between them. The germline V gene encodes CDR1 SGHTA and CDR2 FQGTGA. The CDR3 runs to 13 residues. CDR3 sequence reads: CASSLSLGNEQFF. DNA of the CDR3: TGTGCCAGCAGCTTAAGTCTCGGTAATGAGCAGTTCTTC.

The rearrangement joins TRBV10-2 to TRBJ1-5; D unclear. This CDR3 contains 14 residues. CDR1 WSHSY and CDR2 SAAADI come from the germline V gene. Trimming left V 0 bases short and J 5 bases short, with 8 bases between. The CDR3 DNA sequence: TGCGCCAGCAGTGAGTCGAGGAGGGATCAGCCCCAGCATTTT. It translates to CASSESRRDQPQHF.

The J gene is TRBJ1-3, the V gene TRBV4-1; no clear D. Germline assignment: CDR1 MGHRA and CDR2 YSYEKL. The CDR3 is 15 residues long. The V end was cut by 1 base, the J end by 3 bases, with 10 bases between. CDR3 loop: CASSQANVRGNTIYF. The CDR3 DNA is TGCGCCAGCAGCCAAGCCAATGTGCGTGGAAACACCATATATTTT.

V is TRBV7-9 and J is TRBJ2-1; a weak D match, TRBD2 (5 bases). This CDR3 region has 13 residues. Germline values: CDR1 SEHNR, CDR2 FQNEAQ (reference sequence). V was shortened by 5 bases and J by 10 bases, with 15 bases between the two germline ends. The CDR3 sequence is CASSLTEAVEQFF. In DNA form, the CDR3 reads TGTGCCAGCAGCCTAACGGAGGCGGTCGAGCAGTTCTTC.

This clone is medium-sized. This chain links TRBV2 with TRBJ1-5, with TRBD1 identical over 9 bases. This CDR3 comprises 17 residues. V was clipped by 4 bases and J by 3 bases; unmatched bases: 10. Germline assignment: CDR1 SNHLY and CDR2 FYNNEI. The CDR3 spells CASSGSPGQGHNQPQHF. In nucleotides, the CDR3 is TGTGCCAGCAGTGGGAGTCCGGGACAGGGCCACAATCAGCCCCAGCATTTT. Variable domain in full (rest from reference TRBV2 and TRBJ1-5): EPEVTQTPSHQVTQMGQEVILRCVPISNHLYFYWYRQILGQKVEFLVSFYNNEISEKSEIFDDQFSVERPDGSNFTLKIRSTKLEDSAMYFCASSGSPGQGHNQPQHFGDGTRLSIL.

The chain combines TRBV27 with TRBJ2-7; no firm D call. Germline values: CDR1 MNHEY, CDR2 SMNVEV (reference sequence). This CDR3 is built from 14 residues. The V end lost 7 bases, the J end lost 2 bases, and 15 bases lay between the germline ends. CDR3 amino acids: CASTRGISAYEQYF. For the CDR3, the DNA is TGTGCCAGCACACGTGGCATCAGCGCCTACGAGCAGTACTTC.

The J gene is TRBJ2-6, the V gene TRBV14; D not certain. The CDR3 runs 16 residues. Looked up from germline, CDR1 is SGHDN and CDR2 is FVKESK. Trimming pared 4 bases from V and 1 base from J, leaving 11 bases between. CDR3 DNA: TGTGCCAGCAGCCTACTCTCGGGTTCTGGGGCCAACGTCCTGACTTTC. It is translated as CASSLLSGSGANVLTF.

The rearrangement joins TRBV29-1 to TRBJ1-2; TRBD1 is a possible D gene (6 bases). Germline loops: CDR1 SQVTM, CDR2 ANQGSEA. The CDR3 totals 15 residues. V was trimmed by 2 bases and J by 3 bases, leaving 16 bases between them. The CDR3 nucleotides are TGCAGCGTTGAACAGGGGACCCGACCGTACTATGGCTACACCTTC. Protein: CSVEQGTRPYYGYTF.

This clone was picked up a small number of times. J is TRBJ1-2 and V is TRBV5-1, with 7 bases matching TRBD1. Germline V CDR1 and CDR2: SGHRS, YFSETQ. CDR3 length equals 13 residues. V trimming: 2 bases; J trimming: 3 bases; junction bases outside the gene matches: 1. CDR3 loop: CASSFGTDYGYTF. The CDR3 region has the DNA TGCGCCAGCAGCTTCGGGACAGACTATGGCTACACCTTC.

The table lists this clone with a few counts. The sample carries other DNA sequences with the same CDR3. The gene calls are TRBV10-3 and TRBJ1-1; tentatively, D is TRBD1 (5 bases). The CDR3 covers 13 residues. Germline lookup yields CDR1 ENHRY and CDR2 SYGVKD. Trimming pared 0 bases from V and 8 bases from J, leaving 10 bases between. CDR3: CAISESQGTEAFF. The CDR3 coding sequence is TGTGCCATCAGTGAGTCGCAAGGGACCGAAGCTTTCTTT.

This chain links TRBV4-3 with TRBJ1-2; D is uncertain. Per the germline V gene, CDR1 is LGHNA and CDR2 is YSLEER. V was clipped by 0 bases and J by 2 bases, with 16 bases between them. This CDR3 spans 17 amino acids. The CDR3 nucleotides read TGCGCCAGCAGCCAAGATTGGCCCCTAGGGAGGAACTATGGCTACACCTTC. Protein sequence: CASSQDWPLGRNYGYTF.

The gene calls are TRBV19 and TRBJ1-2; D remains ambiguous. The germline V gene has CDR1 LNHDA and CDR2 SQIVND (reference sequence). CDR3 length: 14 amino acids. The V gene lost 5 bases and the J gene lost 2 bases, with 12 bases spanning the gap. CDR3 DNA sequence: TGTGCCAGTAGTCCTGCTCCCGGGAACTATGGCTACACCTTC. Translation: CASSPAPGNYGYTF.

The genes are TRBV13 and TRBJ2-3; D might be TRBD2 (6 bases). CDR3 length: 14 residues. With 5 bases removed from V and 5 bases from J, the gap between germline ends came to 14 bases. CDR1 is PRHDT and CDR2 is FYEKMQ in the germline V gene (reference sequence). The chain's CDR3 is CASSLRLVGDTQYF. The CDR3 DNA reads TGTGCCAGCAGCCTTCGACTAGTTGGAGATACGCAGTATTTT.